This T cell receptor beta chain was recorded in a study of T cells in Graves' hyperthyroidism and ophthalmopathy. TCR beta CDR3 regions were amplified from RNA. A set of HTBI primers served as the primers for a first-round RT-PCR of the TCR CDR3. TCRdb re-analysed the multiplex PCR reads in MiXCR, keeping a single row per CDR3 protein. This sample yields 530,000 or so distinct CDR3 sequences, of which about half are seen a single time; roughly 8.2% belongs to the top ten. Graves' hyperthyroidism was deemed stable given no ophthalmopathy progression within 18 months. Diagnosing involved the use of clinical symptoms, serum thyroxine and TRAb, thyroid ultrasound and orbital computed tomography. Regarding this clonotype: It may be a read error: a sequence one base away is much more abundant.

The sequence was obtained from a woman between 18 and 29 years old with Graves' hyperthyroidism. Sequenced input: peripheral blood or thyroid tissue (not recorded which).

Here the CDR3 DNA reads TGTGCCTGCAGCACGACTAGCGACGGGGAGCTGTTTTTT. This translates into CACSTTSDGELFF. J is TRBJ2-2 and V is TRBV5-1; 8 bases agree with TRBD2. This CDR3 spans 13 amino acids. CDR1 is SGHRS and CDR2 is YFSETQ in the germline V gene. The variable domain in full, completed from reference TRBV5-1 and TRBJ2-2, reads KAGVTQTPRYLIKTRGQQVTLSCSPISGHRSVSWYQQTPGQGLQFLFEYFSETQRNKGNFPGRFSGRQFSNSRSEMNVSTLELGDSALYLCACSTTSDGELFFGEGSRLTVL.